What follows is one TCR beta chain and its context. This specimen comes from a study of blood T cell repertoires in COVID-19. J was trimmed by 2 bases and V by 5 bases; bases with no gene match: 5. Germline CDR1 reads LNHDA; CDR2 reads SQIVND (reference sequence). CDR3 size: 14 residues. Sequencing used immunoSEQ multiplex PCR; TCRdb keeps in-frame clones, though not all of them. Of some 700,000 clones listed, just under 90% were seen once; the top ten hold roughly 0.25%. The sequenced sample consisted of peripheral blood. The V call is TRBV19, the J call TRBJ1-2, with 7 bases aligning to TRBD1. The TCR comes from a woman under 30 with acute or convalescent COVID-19. The CDR3 bases are TGTGCCAGTAGTCGTAAGGGGGCGAACTATGGCTACACCTTC. It codes for CASSRKGANYGYTF.